This entry lists 30 T cell receptor beta chains sequenced from one sample in a study of blood T cell repertoires in COVID-19. Assay used: immunoSEQ multiplex PCR; TCRdb lists only in-frame clones, some missing. The sample has under 350,000 clones, around 86% seen once; the top ten hold about 4.2%. Specimen: PBMCs or T cells enriched from blood (not recorded which). All receptors come from a woman in her thirties or forties with acute COVID-19.

The chain joins TRBV5-1 to TRBJ1-4; 8 bases align to TRBD1. V lost 2 bases to trimming and J lost 7 bases; unmatched junction nucleotides: 4. This CDR3 is built from 14 residues. Germline V gives CDR1 SGHRS, CDR2 YFSETQ. The CDR3 DNA sequence: TGCGCCAGCAGCTTACAGGGGGTCGGTGAAAAACTGTTTTTT. Its protein is CASSLQGVGEKLFF. Using reference TRBV5-1 and TRBJ1-4 for the parts outside the CDR3, the full variable domain is KAGVTQTPRYLIKTRGQQVTLSCSPISGHRSVSWYQQTPGQGLQFLFEYFSETQRNKGNFPGRFSGRQFSNSRSEMNVSTLELGDSALYLCASSLQGVGEKLFFGSGTQLSVL.

V and J are TRBV7-9 and TRBJ1-2; possible D gene TRBD1, 5 bases. CDR1 and CDR2 from the germline V gene are SEHNR and FQNEAQ (reference sequence). The CDR3 has 16 residues. Trimming pared 5 bases from V and 4 bases from J, leaving 20 bases between. CDR3 coding DNA: TGTGCCAGCAGCATTAACAGGAGAAACTCGATCTATGGCTACACCTTC. Protein sequence: CASSINRRNSIYGYTF. The whole variable domain, filled in from reference TRBV7-9 and TRBJ1-2, reads DTGVSQNPRHKITKRGQNVTFRCDPISEHNRLYWYRQTLGQGPEFLTYFQNEAQLEKSRLLSDRFSAERPKGSFSTLEIQRTEQGDSAMYLCASSINRRNSIYGYTFGSGTRLTVV.

The J gene is TRBJ1-2, the V gene TRBV19; tentative D call: TRBD1 (6 bases). The V end lost 4 bases, the J end lost 8 bases, and 17 bases lay between the germline ends. In germline, CDR1 is LNHDA, CDR2 SQIVND (reference sequence). This CDR3 has 14 amino acids. The CDR3 DNA reads TGTGCCAGTAGTACACGACAGGAACGTAAGGGCTACACCTTC. Translated: CASSTRQERKGYTF.

The chain employs TRBV14 and TRBJ1-4; no firm D call. In germline, CDR1 is SGHDN, CDR2 FVKESK. Trimming took off 4 bases at V and 3 bases at J, with 6 bases between the two ends. The CDR3 has 13 residues. CDR3 residues: CASSRGANEKLFF. The CDR3 DNA reads TGTGCCAGCAGCCGCGGCGCTAATGAAAAACTGTTTTTT.

The chain links TRBV28 to TRBJ2-5; TRBD2 matches at 8 bases. CDR1 MDHEN and CDR2 SYDVKM come from the germline V gene. After removal of 5 bases from V and 2 bases from J, the junction contained 22 bases not matched to a gene. The CDR3 extends over 20 amino acids. In DNA, the CDR3 is TGTGCCAGCAGTCCAACACCCCACCCTCCGGCACTAGCGGATCAAGAGACCCAGTACTTC. Protein: CASSPTPHPPALADQETQYF.

This clone was recorded once. This chain uses TRBV20-1 with TRBJ1-1; D remains unclear. V was cut by 5 bases and J by 6 bases, with 7 bases left in between. The CDR3 sequence is 10 residues long. Germline CDR1 reads DFQATT; CDR2 reads SNEGSKA (reference sequence). The CDR3 nucleotides are TGCAGTGCTCCCAGGTCTGAAGCTTTCTTT. As protein: CSAPRSEAFF.

The V call is TRBV3-1 (or the pseudogene TRBV3-2), the J call TRBJ2-2, with 7 bases lining up with TRBD2. CDR1 is LGHDT, CDR2 YNNKEL, per germline (reference sequence). V gave up 2 bases and J gave up 7 bases; unmatched junction bases: 10. The CDR3 runs to 16 residues. Here the CDR3 reads CASSQTLSGKGGELFF. The DNA of the CDR3 is TGTGCCAGCAGCCAAACTTTAAGCGGGAAGGGCGGGGAGCTGTTTTTT.

The chain has TRBV28 and TRBJ1-3; TRBD1 matches at 12 bases. CDR1 and CDR2 (germline): MDHEN, SYDVKM. The CDR3 length is 15 residues. J gave up 8 bases and V 5 bases, and 7 bases lay outside the gene matches. CDR3 DNA: TGTGCCAGCAGTCCCGGGACAGGGGGCGGGGACACCATATATTTT. Translated: CASSPGTGGGDTIYF.

The chain is built from TRBV7-9 and TRBJ2-7; D ambiguous. V lost 0 bases to trimming and J lost 7 bases, with 13 bases between them. The CDR3 has 14 residues. The germline CDR1 and CDR2 sequences are SEHNR and FQNEAQ (reference sequence). CDR3 sequence: CASSLASSRWEQYF. CDR3 bases: TGTGCCAGCAGCTTAGCTTCCTCGAGGTGGGAGCAGTACTTC.

CDR3 sequence reads: CATSRVRTGGPQHF. Here the CDR3 DNA reads TGTGCCACCAGCAGAGTTAGGACAGGCGGCCCCCAGCATTTT. The chain joins TRBV15 to TRBJ1-5; 7 nucleotides match TRBD1. Germline V gene sequence: CDR1 LNHNV, CDR2 YYDKDF (reference sequence). Trimming removed 1 base from V and 10 bases from J; junction bases left unmatched: 7. The CDR3 extends over 14 amino acids. The whole variable domain, filled in from reference TRBV15 and TRBJ1-5, reads DAMVIQNPRYQVTQFGKPVTLSCSQTLNHNVMYWYQQKSSQAPKLLFHYYDKDFNNEADTPDNFQSRRPNTSFCFLDIRSPGLGDTAMYLCATSRVRTGGPQHFGDGTRLSIL.

V is TRBV5-4 and J is TRBJ1-1; a weak D match, TRBD1 (5 bases). CDR3 size: 14 residues. The ends were cut back, 4 bases at V and 1 base at J, with 11 bases in the middle. Germline V gives CDR1 SGHNT, CDR2 YYREEE (reference sequence). The CDR3 bases are TGTGCCAGCAGCCCCAGGACACAGAACACTGAAGCTTTCTTT. Its protein is CASSPRTQNTEAFF.

This sequence joins TRBV20-1 and TRBJ2-3, with a possible D match to TRBD2 (6 bases). The germline gives CDR1 DFQATT, CDR2 SNEGSKA (reference sequence). This CDR3 spans 14 amino acids. V was pared by 3 bases and J by 4 bases, with 14 bases between. CDR3 sequence: CSASHSGDADTQYF. The CDR3 DNA reads as TGCAGTGCTAGTCATAGCGGAGACGCAGATACGCAGTATTTT.

This clone was picked up a small number of times. V is TRBV5-1 and J is TRBJ1-6, with D tentatively TRBD1 (5 bases). Trimming stripped 0 bases from V and 9 bases from J, with 13 bases between. The V gene's germline CDR1 is SGHRS and CDR2 YFSETQ. The length of the CDR3 is 15 residues. CDR3 sequence (DNA): TGCGCCAGCAGCTTGGAGCAGGGCTTGGGTTCACCCCTCCACTTT. Amino acids: CASSLEQGLGSPLHF.

Turning to this clone: The same CDR3 is also encoded by other DNA sequences in this sample. The rearrangement uses TRBV14 and TRBJ1-2; possible D gene TRBD1, 6 bases. The CDR3 extends over 13 amino acids. Germline loops: CDR1 SGHDN, CDR2 FVKESK. V lost 4 bases and J lost 2, with 8 bases in between. The CDR3 protein is CASSPGQNYGYTF. The CDR3 bases are TGTGCCAGCAGCCCCGGACAGAACTATGGCTACACCTTC.

This clone was found once. The chain carries TRBV10-2 and TRBJ1-5; 7 bases line up with TRBD1. This CDR3 has 14 amino acids. Unmatched junction bases numbered 6, after V lost 6 bases and J lost 4 bases. Looked up from germline, CDR1 is WSHSY and CDR2 is SAAADI. As DNA, the CDR3 is TGCGCCAGCAGCCATCCGGGACAGAATCAGCCCCAGCATTTT. It specifies CASSHPGQNQPQHF.

The genes are TRBV5-4 and TRBJ1-1, with D perhaps matching TRBD1 (6 bases). Germline CDR1 reads SGHNT; CDR2 reads YYREEE (reference sequence). Trimming removed 5 bases at V and 1 base at J, with 9 bases between. The CDR3 runs to 13 residues. The CDR3 protein is CASRLTGNTEAFF. The CDR3 DNA follows: TGTGCCAGCAGGTTGACAGGGAACACTGAAGCTTTCTTT.

In this sample, this clone turned up a few times. The chain uses TRBV7-3 and TRBJ2-2, with 11 bases lining up with TRBD2. Germline V gene data show CDR1 as SGHTA and CDR2 as FQGTGA. V shed 5 bases, J shed 6 bases, and the junction held 8 bases outside the gene matches. This CDR3 comprises 16 residues. The CDR3 DNA reads as TGTGCCAGCAGCCAAAAAGGGACTAGCGGTCCCGGGGAGCTGTTTTTT. This gives the protein CASSQKGTSGPGELFF.

The V and J genes are TRBV5-4 and TRBJ1-2, with D hard to call. The V end was cut by 3 bases, the J end by 5 bases, with 20 bases between. The CDR3 consists of 16 residues. Germline V gene sequence: CDR1 SGHNT, CDR2 YYREEE (reference sequence). CDR3 nucleotide sequence: TGTGCCAGCAGCTCCGGTGGGGAGAGGCCATATTATGGCTACACCTTC. Encoded protein: CASSSGGERPYYGYTF.

The J gene is TRBJ2-5, the V gene TRBV5-6; 8 nucleotides line up with TRBD1. The J segment lost 0 bases and the V segment lost 0 bases, leaving 4 bases of the junction unmatched. CDR1 and CDR2 (germline): SGHDT, YYEEEE. The CDR3 has 16 amino acids. CDR3 amino acids: CASSLGTGKNQETQYF. Written as DNA, the CDR3 is TGTGCCAGCAGCTTGGGGACAGGGAAAAACCAAGAGACCCAGTACTTC.

The chain uses TRBV5-4 and TRBJ2-3; perhaps TRBD2 as D (7 bases). The CDR3 loop spans 17 amino acids. Germline V gene lookup returns CDR1 SGHNT and CDR2 YYREEE (reference sequence). Trimming left V 4 bases short and J 3 bases short, with 21 bases between. The CDR3 here is CASSPGGGGAWTDTQYF. DNA of the CDR3: TGTGCCAGCAGCCCGGGCGGCGGGGGCGCGTGGACAGATACGCAGTATTTT.

The rearrangement links TRBV2 to TRBJ1-4; possible D gene TRBD1, 6 bases. V dropped 1 base and J dropped 10 bases, with 13 bases sitting between them. The CDR3 sequence is 14 residues long. Germline assignment: CDR1 SNHLY and CDR2 FYNNEI. The chain's CDR3 is CASSEGGGLGKLFF. The CDR3 nucleotides read TGTGCCAGCAGTGAAGGGGGGGGCCTGGGAAAACTGTTTTTT.

This sequence joins TRBV4-2 and TRBJ2-2; 11 bases are a match to TRBD2. Germline assignment: CDR1 LGHNA and CDR2 YNFKEQ. This CDR3 has 20 amino acids. V trimming: 0 bases; J trimming: 1 base; junction bases outside the gene matches: 10. CDR3 sequence reads: CASSQDFRLAGNKNTGELFF. The DNA for the CDR3 is TGTGCCAGCAGCCAAGATTTCAGACTAGCGGGGAACAAGAACACCGGGGAGCTGTTTTTT.

V and J are TRBV3-1 (or the pseudogene TRBV3-2) and TRBJ1-1; 12 bases align to TRBD1. The ends lost 5 bases at V and 8 bases at J; junction bases unmatched: 6. The CDR3 loop spans 14 amino acids. CDR1 LGHDT and CDR2 YNNKEL come from the germline V gene (reference sequence). CDR3 bases: TGTGCCAGCAGCAGAGCCGGGACAGGGGGCGAAGCTTTCTTT. It yields the protein CASSRAGTGGEAFF.

The rearrangement uses TRBV6-5 and TRBJ1-2, with D perhaps TRBD1 (6 bases). V lost 4 bases and J lost 4, with 19 bases in between. The CDR3 is 16 amino acids. Germline-derived CDR1 and CDR2 are MNHEY and SVGAGI. The CDR3 DNA reads as TGTGCCAGCAGTTTGTTCTTAACCGGGACATCCTATGGCTACACCTTC. It specifies CASSLFLTGTSYGYTF.

This chain joins TRBV5-1 and TRBJ2-2, with 8 bases matching TRBD1. The ends lost 3 bases at V and 1 base at J; junction bases unmatched: 2. Germline V gives CDR1 SGHRS, CDR2 YFSETQ. The CDR3 sequence is 15 residues long. The CDR3 loop is CASSWTGLNTGELFF. CDR3 coding DNA: TGCGCCAGCAGCTGGACAGGGCTGAACACCGGGGAGCTGTTTTTT.

CDR3 DNA: TGTGCCAGCAGTTCGAGGGAAAGATTCCCTAGCACAGATACGCAGTATTTT. This encodes CASSSRERFPSTDTQYF. This rearrangement joins TRBV28 to TRBJ2-3; perhaps TRBD2 as D (5 bases). In germline, CDR1 is MDHEN, CDR2 SYDVKM. This CDR3 is built from 17 residues. The V and J ends lost 4 bases and 0 bases respectively, with 17 bases between them.

The chain links TRBV4-2 to TRBJ1-4; 7 positions match TRBD1. The length of the CDR3 is 16 residues. V dropped 1 base and J dropped 10; count of bases not matched to a gene: 12. Germline V gene lookup returns CDR1 LGHNA and CDR2 YNFKEQ. CDR3 coding DNA: TGTGCCAGCAGCCAAGGCTCGACAGGGCGGATAGGAAAACTGTTTTTT. It encodes CASSQGSTGRIGKLFF.

J is TRBJ1-1 and V is TRBV28, with 7 bases aligning to TRBD1. Germline CDR1 is MDHEN and CDR2 is SYDVKM. The CDR3 has 15 amino acids. V lost 3 bases, J lost 1 base, and 5 bases stayed unmatched. CDR3 residues: CASSFPKGANTEAFF. The CDR3 nucleotides are TGTGCCAGCAGTTTTCCCAAGGGGGCGAACACTGAAGCTTTCTTT. Full variable domain (missing parts from reference TRBV28 and TRBJ1-1): DVKVTQSSRYLVKRTGEKVFLECVQDMDHENMFWYRQDPGLGLRLIYFSYDVKMKEKGDIPEGYSVSREKKERFSLILESASTNQTSMYLCASSFPKGANTEAFFGQGTRLTVV.

This sequence joins TRBV19 and TRBJ2-1, with 7 bases matching TRBD2. Germline V lookup: CDR1 LNHDA, CDR2 SQIVND (reference sequence). V dropped 3 bases and J dropped 4; count of bases not matched to a gene: 6. The CDR3 has 15 residues. CDR3 bases: TGTGCCAGTAGTATGAGTCTAGCGGATTACAATGAGCAGTTCTTC. Its translation: CASSMSLADYNEQFF.

The chain carries TRBV18 and TRBJ2-7; D may be TRBD1 (5 bases). Germline V gives CDR1 KGHSH, CDR2 LQKENI. V dropped 6 bases and J dropped 2 bases, with 14 bases sitting between them. The CDR3 covers 14 residues. The chain's CDR3 is CASSPDSLTYEQYF. The CDR3, as DNA: TGTGCCAGCTCGCCTGACAGTCTTACCTACGAGCAGTACTTC.